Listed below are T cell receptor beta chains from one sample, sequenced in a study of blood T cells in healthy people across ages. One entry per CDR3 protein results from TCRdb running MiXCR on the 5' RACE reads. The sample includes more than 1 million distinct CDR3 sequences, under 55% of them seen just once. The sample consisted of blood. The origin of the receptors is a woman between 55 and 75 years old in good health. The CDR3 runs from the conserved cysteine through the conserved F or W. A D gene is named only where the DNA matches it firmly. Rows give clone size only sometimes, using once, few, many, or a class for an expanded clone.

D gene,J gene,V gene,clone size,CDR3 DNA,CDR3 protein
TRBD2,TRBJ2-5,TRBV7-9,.,TGTGCCAGCAGCACGACTAGCGGGAGAGGCCAAGAGACCCAGTACTTC,CASSTTSGRGQETQYF
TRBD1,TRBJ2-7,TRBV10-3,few,TGTGCCATCAGTGCCGGGACAGGGACCTACGAGCAGTACTTC,CAISAGTGTYEQYF
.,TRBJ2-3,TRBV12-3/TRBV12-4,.,TGTGCCAGCGGCTTGACTGGCGTGGGTACGCAGTATTTT,CASGLTGVGTQYF
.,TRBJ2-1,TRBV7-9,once,TGTGCCAGCAGCACCCGTTGGCGGGTTCGTTCCTACAATGAGCAGTTCTTC,CASSTRWRVRSYNEQFF
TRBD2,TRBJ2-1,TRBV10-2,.,TGCGCCAGCGCCCCGGGGGGAGGGCCTAATGAGCAGTTCTTC,CASAPGGGPNEQFF
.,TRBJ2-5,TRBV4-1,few,TGCGCCAGCAGCCAAGATCTCGCGGACTCACAAGAGACCCAGTACTTC,CASSQDLADSQETQYF
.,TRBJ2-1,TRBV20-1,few,TGCAGTTTCTCCCTACCGAGGGACGGCTCGTTTTACAATGAGCAGTTCTTC,CSFSLPRDGSFYNEQFF
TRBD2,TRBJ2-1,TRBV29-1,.,TGCAGCGTCGGGAGGGTACTAGCGGGGGGGAACAATGAGCAGTTCTTC,CSVGRVLAGGNNEQFF
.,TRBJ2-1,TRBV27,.,TGTGCCAGCAGCCTGGGACATGCAGTCAATGAGCAGTTCTTC,CASSLGHAVNEQFF
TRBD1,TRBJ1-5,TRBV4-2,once,TGTGCCAGCAGCCAAGGGGACAGGGATAGCAATCAGCCCCAGCATTTT,CASSQGDRDSNQPQHF
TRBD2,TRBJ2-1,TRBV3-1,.,TGTGCCAGCAGCCAGGGACTACGCGTCTATTCCTACAATGAGCAGTTCTTC,CASSQGLRVYSYNEQFF
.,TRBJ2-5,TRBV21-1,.,TGTGCCAGCGGGCAGTTCAGCAGGTCCCTAAGAGAGACCCAGTACTTC,CASGQFSRSLRETQYF
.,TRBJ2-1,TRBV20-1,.,TGCAGTGCTAGAGAGCCCACGGGGCGCCGCGCCTACAATGAGCAGTTCTTC,CSAREPTGRRAYNEQFF
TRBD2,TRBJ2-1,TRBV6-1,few,TGTGCCAGCAGTGAAATAAGCCGGACTAGCGGACTATACAATGAGCAGTTCTTC,CASSEISRTSGLYNEQFF
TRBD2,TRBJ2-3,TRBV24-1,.,TGTGCCACCAGTGATTTGAAGGACACGGGGGGAGATACGCAGTATTTT,CATSDLKDTGGDTQYF
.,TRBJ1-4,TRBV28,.,TGTGCCAGCAGCGGACAGCTCGGGGCAACTAATGAAAAACTGTTTTTT,CASSGQLGATNEKLFF
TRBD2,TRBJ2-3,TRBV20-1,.,TGCAGTGCTACCCAACTAGCGGGCTCTAGCACAGATACGCAGTATTTT,CSATQLAGSSTDTQYF
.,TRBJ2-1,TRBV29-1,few,TGCAGCGTCGGACAGATAACCTACAATGAGCAGTTCTTC,CSVGQITYNEQFF
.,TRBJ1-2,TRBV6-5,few,TGTGCCAGCAGTTACTACAGGGAATATGGCTACACCTTC,CASSYYREYGYTF
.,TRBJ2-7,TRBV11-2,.,TGTGCCAGCAGGAGAGACGGGTACGAGCAGTACTTC,CASRRDGYEQYF
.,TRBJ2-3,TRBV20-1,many,TGCAGTGCTAGAGACCCCAGAAGGGGCCTCACAGATACGCAGTATTTT,CSARDPRRGLTDTQYF
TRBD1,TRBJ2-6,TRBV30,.,TGTGCCTGGAGTGTACGTAGACAGGGGGCTGGGGCCAACGTCCTGACTTTC,CAWSVRRQGAGANVLTF
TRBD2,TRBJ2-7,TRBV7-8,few,TGTGCCAGCAGGCGCGGGTCGGGGGGCTACGAGCAGTACTTC,CASRRGSGGYEQYF
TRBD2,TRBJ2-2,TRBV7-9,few,TGTGCCAGCAAACGCACTAGCGGGACGAACACCGGGGAGCTGTTTTTT,CASKRTSGTNTGELFF
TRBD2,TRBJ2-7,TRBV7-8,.,TGTGCCAGCAGCAAGATAGCGGGAGGGATATACGAGCAGTACTTC,CASSKIAGGIYEQYF
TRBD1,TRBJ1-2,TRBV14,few,TGTGCCAGCAGCGACGGACAGGGGGCAGATGGCTACACCTTC,CASSDGQGADGYTF
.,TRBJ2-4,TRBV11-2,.,TGTGCCAGCAGCTTAGGTCGGTTCAGGGGTGGCGCCCAGTACTTC,CASSLGRFRGGAQYF
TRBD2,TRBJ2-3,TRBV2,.,TGTGCCAGCAGGAGACTAGCTTCGGCAGATACGCAGTATTTT,CASRRLASADTQYF
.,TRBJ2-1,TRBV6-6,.,TGTGCCAGCAGTTGGGGCGAACGGGGTGAGCAGTTCTTC,CASSWGERGEQFF
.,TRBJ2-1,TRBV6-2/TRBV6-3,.,TGTGCCAGCAGTTTCTCCAACACCGGGCAGTTCTTC,CASSFSNTGQFF
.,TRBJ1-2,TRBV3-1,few,TGTGCCAGCAGCCAAGGGGAGATTTCCACTTATGGCTACACCTTC,CASSQGEISTYGYTF
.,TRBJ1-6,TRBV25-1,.,TGTGCCAGCAGTGAAGGCACACAGGGATCACCCCTCCACTTT,CASSEGTQGSPLHF
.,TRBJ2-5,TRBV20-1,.,TGCAGTGCTAGATACGGACAAGAGACCCAGTACTTC,CSARYGQETQYF
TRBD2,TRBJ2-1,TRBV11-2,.,TGTGCCAGCAGCTTAGATAAGTCGGGCGGAGAACTAGCGGGAGATGAGCAGTTCTTC,CASSLDKSGGELAGDEQFF
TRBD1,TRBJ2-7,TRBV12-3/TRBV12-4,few,TGTGCCAGCAGTTCGGACAGGGGGTTCGGTGAGCAGTACTTC,CASSSDRGFGEQYF
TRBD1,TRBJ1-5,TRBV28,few,TGTGCCAGCAGTGGGATAACCGGGACAGTAGGTCAGCCCCAGCATTTT,CASSGITGTVGQPQHF
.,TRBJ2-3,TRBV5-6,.,TGTGCCAGCAGCTTGGGGGTCGACACAGATACGCAGTATTTT,CASSLGVDTDTQYF
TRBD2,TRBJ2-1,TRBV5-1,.,TGCGCCAGCAGCTTGGGAGGACTAGCGGGAGATAGGACCTACAATGAGCAGTTCTTC,CASSLGGLAGDRTYNEQFF
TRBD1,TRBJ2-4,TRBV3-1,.,TGTGCCAGCAGCCTGGGACAGGGAATGGACAAAAACATTCAGTACTTC,CASSLGQGMDKNIQYF
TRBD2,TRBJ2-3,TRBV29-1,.,TGCAGTTCGGGGGGGATGCCAGATGCGCAGTATTTT,CSSGGMPDAQYF
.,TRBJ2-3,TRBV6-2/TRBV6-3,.,TGTGCCAGCAGAACAAGATTGCGTGGCACAGATACGCAGTATTTT,CASRTRLRGTDTQYF
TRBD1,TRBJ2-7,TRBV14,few,TGTGCCAGCAGCTCGCGATCCGGGACAGGGGCGTACGAGCAGTACTTC,CASSSRSGTGAYEQYF
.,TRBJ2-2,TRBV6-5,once,TGTGCCAGCAGTTACGTAAGCGGACTAAACACCGGGGAGCTGTTTTTT,CASSYVSGLNTGELFF
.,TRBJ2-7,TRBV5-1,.,TGCGCCAGCAGCGGAGGGACTCTACACTGGGACGAGCAGTACTTC,CASSGGTLHWDEQYF
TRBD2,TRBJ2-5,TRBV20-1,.,TGCAGTGCTATATGGAGCGGGGGAATCAATGAGCAGTACTTC,CSAIWSGGINEQYF
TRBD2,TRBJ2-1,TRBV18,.,TGTGCCAGCTCACCACCGAACACGGGGGGGAATGAGCAGTTCTTC,CASSPPNTGGNEQFF
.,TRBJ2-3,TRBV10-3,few,TGTGCCATCAGTGAGTCCGGGGGTGGCAGCACAGATACGCAGTATTTT,CAISESGGGSTDTQYF
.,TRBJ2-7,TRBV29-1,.,TGCAGCGTTGGAACGACAGGAAGGTACGAGCAGTACTTC,CSVGTTGRYEQYF
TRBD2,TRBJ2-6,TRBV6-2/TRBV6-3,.,TGTGCCAGCAGTTTCAGAGCGGGAGCTGGGGCCAACGTCCTGACTTTC,CASSFRAGAGANVLTF
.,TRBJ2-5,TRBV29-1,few,TGCAGCGTTTCCCAGTTCGGGGAGACCCAGTACTTC,CSVSQFGETQYF
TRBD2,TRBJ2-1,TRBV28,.,TGTGCCAGCAGTCGACTAGCGAACTCCTACAATGAGCAGTTCTTC,CASSRLANSYNEQFF